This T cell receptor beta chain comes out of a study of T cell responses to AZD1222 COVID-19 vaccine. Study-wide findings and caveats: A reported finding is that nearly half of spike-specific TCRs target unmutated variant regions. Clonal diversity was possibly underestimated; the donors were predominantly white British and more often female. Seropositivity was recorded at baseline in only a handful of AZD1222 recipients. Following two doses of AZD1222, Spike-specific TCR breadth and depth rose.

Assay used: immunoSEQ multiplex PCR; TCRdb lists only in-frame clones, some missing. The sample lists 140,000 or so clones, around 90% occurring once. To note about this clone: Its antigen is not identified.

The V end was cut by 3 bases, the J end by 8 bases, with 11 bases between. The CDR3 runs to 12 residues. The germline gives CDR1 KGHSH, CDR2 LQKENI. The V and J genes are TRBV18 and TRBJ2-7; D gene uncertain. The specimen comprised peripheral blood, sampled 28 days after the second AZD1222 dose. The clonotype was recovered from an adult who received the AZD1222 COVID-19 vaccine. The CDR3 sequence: CASSPETNQQYF. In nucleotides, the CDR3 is TGTGCCAGCTCACCCGAAACCAACCAGCAGTACTTC.